A selection of T cell receptor beta chains follows, all from one sample in a study of T cells in Graves' hyperthyroidism and ophthalmopathy. TCRdb itself ran the multiplex PCR reads through MiXCR, one entry per CDR3 protein. The sample contains around 390,000 distinct CDR3 sequences, roughly 15% of which appear only once. The sample was blood. The receptors originated from a woman aged 25-40 years with Graves' ophthalmopathy. Both conserved end residues are part of each CDR3. The order of the fields is V gene, clone size, D gene, J gene, CDR3 DNA, CDR3 protein. The D gene is left open where the match is weak. Clone size appears in some rows only: once, few, many, or a class for an expanded clone.

v_call: TRBV11-2
clone_size: -
d_call: TRBD2
j_call: TRBJ2-7
cdr3_nt: TGTGCCAGCAGCCGCGGACTAGCGGGCGGTGAGGGGACCTACGAGCAGTACTTC
cdr3_aa: CASSRGLAGGEGTYEQYF

v_call: TRBV6-1
clone_size: -
d_call: TRBD1
j_call: TRBJ1-4
cdr3_nt: TGTGCCAGCAGAAAAGACAGGGCAACTAATGAAAAACTGTTTTTT
cdr3_aa: CASRKDRATNEKLFF

v_call: TRBV11-2
clone_size: -
d_call: -
j_call: TRBJ1-1
cdr3_nt: TGTGCCAGCAGCTTAGAGGGCCTTACGTCTGAAGCTTTCTTT
cdr3_aa: CASSLEGLTSEAFF

v_call: TRBV12-5
clone_size: -
d_call: TRBD1
j_call: TRBJ1-5
cdr3_nt: TGTGCTAGTGGCCGGGACAGAAATCAGCCCCAGCATTTT
cdr3_aa: CASGRDRNQPQHF

v_call: TRBV28
clone_size: -
d_call: TRBD1
j_call: TRBJ2-7
cdr3_nt: TGTGCCAGCAGTTTGGGCGGGGACAGGGGCATCGACGAGCAGTACTTC
cdr3_aa: CASSLGGDRGIDEQYF

v_call: TRBV7-9
clone_size: many
d_call: -
j_call: TRBJ2-7
cdr3_nt: TGTGCCAGCAGCCCCCCCGGAGACGAGCAGTACTTC
cdr3_aa: CASSPPGDEQYF

v_call: TRBV28
clone_size: many
d_call: TRBD1
j_call: TRBJ1-1
cdr3_nt: TGTGCCAGCAGTTTATCAGGGGGAATGAACACTGAAGCTTTCTTT
cdr3_aa: CASSLSGGMNTEAFF

v_call: TRBV24-1
clone_size: -
d_call: -
j_call: TRBJ2-3
cdr3_nt: TGTGCCACCAGTGATTTGCTTGGGGTCAGCACAGATACGCAGTATTTT
cdr3_aa: CATSDLLGVSTDTQYF

v_call: TRBV20-1
clone_size: many
d_call: TRBD2
j_call: TRBJ2-1
cdr3_nt: TGCAGTGCACCTGAAGTCAGCGGGGGGGCTAGGAATGAGCAGTTCTTC
cdr3_aa: CSAPEVSGGARNEQFF

v_call: TRBV30
clone_size: many
d_call: -
j_call: TRBJ1-1
cdr3_nt: TGTGCCTCCAGAATCGCTCTGACAGCTTTCTTT
cdr3_aa: CASRIALTAFF

v_call: TRBV6-5
clone_size: -
d_call: -
j_call: TRBJ1-4
cdr3_nt: TGTGCCAGCAGTTATGATGTTGGGTTAGATGAAAAACTGTTTTTT
cdr3_aa: CASSYDVGLDEKLFF

v_call: TRBV5-1
clone_size: many
d_call: -
j_call: TRBJ1-1
cdr3_nt: TGCGCCAGCAGTCCAACAGCTCCGAACACTGAAGCTTTCTTT
cdr3_aa: CASSPTAPNTEAFF

v_call: TRBV20-1
clone_size: -
d_call: TRBD1
j_call: TRBJ2-7
cdr3_nt: TGCAGTGCCTCGGACAGGGACCTCTCCTACGAGCAGTACTTC
cdr3_aa: CSASDRDLSYEQYF

v_call: TRBV2
clone_size: many
d_call: -
j_call: TRBJ1-1
cdr3_nt: TGTGCCAGCAGTATCCTTCAGGGGACTGAAGCTTTCTTT
cdr3_aa: CASSILQGTEAFF

v_call: TRBV28
clone_size: many
d_call: -
j_call: TRBJ1-3
cdr3_nt: TGTGCCAGCAGTCCCCACCTGGGAGGTAGCTCTGGAAACACCATATATTTT
cdr3_aa: CASSPHLGGSSGNTIYF

v_call: TRBV11-2
clone_size: many
d_call: -
j_call: TRBJ1-1
cdr3_nt: TGTGCCAGCAGCTTGGGTACTACAGGGAGGTCTGAAGCTTTCTTT
cdr3_aa: CASSLGTTGRSEAFF

v_call: TRBV29-1
clone_size: many
d_call: TRBD2
j_call: TRBJ2-1
cdr3_nt: TGCAGCGTTGTTTTGCTAGCGGGCTACAATGAGCAGTTCTTC
cdr3_aa: CSVVLLAGYNEQFF

v_call: TRBV7-2
clone_size: many
d_call: -
j_call: TRBJ2-3
cdr3_nt: TGTGCCAGCAGTACCGGGGTAATCACAGATACGCAGTATTTT
cdr3_aa: CASSTGVITDTQYF

v_call: TRBV7-7
clone_size: few
d_call: TRBD2
j_call: TRBJ2-1
cdr3_nt: TGTGCCGTCGGGACTAGCGGGTACAATGAGCAGTTCTTC
cdr3_aa: CAVGTSGYNEQFF

v_call: TRBV2
clone_size: many
d_call: -
j_call: TRBJ2-4
cdr3_nt: TGTGCCAGCATGGGTGGTTGGGCCAAAAACATTCAGTACTTC
cdr3_aa: CASMGGWAKNIQYF

v_call: TRBV12-5
clone_size: -
d_call: -
j_call: TRBJ1-1
cdr3_nt: TGTGCTAGTGGTACCGATTGGGGCACAGAAGCTTTCTTT
cdr3_aa: CASGTDWGTEAFF

v_call: TRBV10-3
clone_size: -
d_call: TRBD2
j_call: TRBJ2-3
cdr3_nt: TGTGCCATCAGGAGGACTAGCGGGGACAGCACAGATACGCAGTATTTT
cdr3_aa: CAIRRTSGDSTDTQYF

v_call: TRBV3-1
clone_size: many
d_call: -
j_call: TRBJ1-1
cdr3_nt: TGTGCCAGCAGCCAGCCCACGGAAAGTGAAGCTTTCTTT
cdr3_aa: CASSQPTESEAFF

v_call: TRBV4-1
clone_size: many
d_call: -
j_call: TRBJ2-7
cdr3_nt: TGCGCCAGCAGCCGAGAGCTCGGGGGCTCCTACGAGCAGTACTTC
cdr3_aa: CASSRELGGSYEQYF

v_call: TRBV12-5
clone_size: -
d_call: -
j_call: TRBJ2-1
cdr3_nt: TGTGCTAGTGGTTTGGGTTTGGGAGAATACAATGAGCAGTTCTTC
cdr3_aa: CASGLGLGEYNEQFF

v_call: TRBV4-1
clone_size: many
d_call: -
j_call: TRBJ1-1
cdr3_nt: TGCGCCAGCAGCCAAGCGGATAAGCATGGGGGGGCTGAAGCTTTCTTT
cdr3_aa: CASSQADKHGGAEAFF

v_call: TRBV18
clone_size: many
d_call: -
j_call: TRBJ2-7
cdr3_nt: TGTGCCAGCTCACCAAGACAGGGACTCTACGAGCAGTACTTC
cdr3_aa: CASSPRQGLYEQYF

v_call: TRBV7-3
clone_size: many
d_call: TRBD2
j_call: TRBJ2-1
cdr3_nt: TGTGCCAGCAGCTTATCTAGCGGGGGCCGTTACAATGAGCAGTTCTTC
cdr3_aa: CASSLSSGGRYNEQFF

v_call: TRBV7-9
clone_size: few
d_call: -
j_call: TRBJ2-3
cdr3_nt: TGTGCCAGCAGCGGACCAAAGGGCGGGGTTAGCACAGATACGCAGTATTTT
cdr3_aa: CASSGPKGGVSTDTQYF

v_call: TRBV6-1
clone_size: many
d_call: -
j_call: TRBJ1-1
cdr3_nt: TGTGCCAGCAGTGAGAGGATACAGAACACTGAAGCTTTCTTT
cdr3_aa: CASSERIQNTEAFF

v_call: TRBV3-1
clone_size: many
d_call: -
j_call: TRBJ1-3
cdr3_nt: TGTGCCAGCAGCCATGACGGGATCTCTGGAAACACCATATATTTT
cdr3_aa: CASSHDGISGNTIYF

v_call: TRBV14
clone_size: few
d_call: -
j_call: TRBJ1-2
cdr3_nt: TGTGCCAGCAGCCAAAGTCCGGCGAACTATGGCTACACCTTC
cdr3_aa: CASSQSPANYGYTF

v_call: TRBV18
clone_size: many
d_call: TRBD1
j_call: TRBJ1-3
cdr3_nt: TGTGCCAGCTCATACGGACAGGGATGGTCTGGAAACACCATATATTTT
cdr3_aa: CASSYGQGWSGNTIYF

v_call: TRBV6-1
clone_size: many
d_call: TRBD2
j_call: TRBJ2-1
cdr3_nt: TGTGCCAGCAGATCGGCGGGGGGGCCGCGTAATGAGCAGTTCTTC
cdr3_aa: CASRSAGGPRNEQFF

v_call: TRBV5-8
clone_size: many
d_call: -
j_call: TRBJ2-3
cdr3_nt: TGTGCCAGCAGCTGGTCGCCCCTAAGCACAGATACGCAGTATTTT
cdr3_aa: CASSWSPLSTDTQYF

v_call: TRBV28
clone_size: many
d_call: -
j_call: TRBJ1-1
cdr3_nt: TGTGCCAGCAGTTTGAGGCGCGAAGCTTTCTTT
cdr3_aa: CASSLRREAFF

v_call: TRBV12-3/TRBV12-4
clone_size: few
d_call: TRBD1
j_call: TRBJ2-7
cdr3_nt: TGTGCCAGCAGTACCGGGACAGTCTACGAGCAGTACTTC
cdr3_aa: CASSTGTVYEQYF

v_call: TRBV11-2
clone_size: many
d_call: TRBD1
j_call: TRBJ1-1
cdr3_nt: TGTGCCAGCAGCTCAGGAAGGGGGCTAGATATGAACACTGAAGCTTTCTTT
cdr3_aa: CASSSGRGLDMNTEAFF